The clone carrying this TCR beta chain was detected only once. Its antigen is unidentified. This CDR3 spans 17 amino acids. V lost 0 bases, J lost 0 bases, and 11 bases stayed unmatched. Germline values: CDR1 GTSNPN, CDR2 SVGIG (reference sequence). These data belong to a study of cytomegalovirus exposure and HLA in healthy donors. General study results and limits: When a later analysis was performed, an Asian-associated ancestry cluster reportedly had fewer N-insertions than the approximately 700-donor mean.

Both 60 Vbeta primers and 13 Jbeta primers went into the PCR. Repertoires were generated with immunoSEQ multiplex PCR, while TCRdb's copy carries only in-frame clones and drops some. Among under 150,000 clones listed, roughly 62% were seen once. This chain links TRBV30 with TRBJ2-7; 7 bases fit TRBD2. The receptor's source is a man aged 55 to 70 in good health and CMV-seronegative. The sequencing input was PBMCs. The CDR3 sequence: CAWSVPRGGMGSYEQYF. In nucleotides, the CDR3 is TGTGCCTGGAGTGTACCACGGGGAGGGATGGGCTCCTACGAGCAGTACTTC. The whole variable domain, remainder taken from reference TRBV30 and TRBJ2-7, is SQTIHQWPATLVQPVGSPLSLECTVEGTSNPNLYWYRQAAGRGLQLLFYSVGIGQISSEVPQNLSASRPQDRQFILSSKKLLLSDSGFYLCAWSVPRGGMGSYEQYFGPGTRLTVT.